The clone carrying this T cell receptor beta chain was observed many times. Its antigen is as yet unknown. As part of library construction, unique molecular identifiers were attached to individual cDNA molecules. TCRdb fed the 5' RACE reads into MiXCR, producing one record per CDR3 protein. This table holds 100,000 to 150,000 distinct CDR3 sequences, about 15% found once. Germline CDR1 is SGHNT and CDR2 is YYREEE (reference sequence). CDR3 length equals 15 residues. Trimming stripped 6 bases from V and 3 bases from J, with 18 bases between. These data originate in a study of early T cells in non-severe SARS-CoV-2 infection. On the study more broadly: Chains were not paired, and sequencing was done on bulk RNA from unsorted whole blood.

General study points: Sequences matched to VDJdb favored anti-spike CD8 responses, while private and CD4 specificities were missed.

The chain links TRBV5-4 to TRBJ1-1, with no clear D. Sequenced: whole blood. This clonotype was obtained from an adult who was a healthcare worker with PCR-confirmed SARS-CoV-2 infection or an uninfected control (not recorded which). The CDR3 region has the DNA TGTGCCAGCACCCCGACGGGGAGGTACGACACTGAAGCTTTCTTT. It codes for CASTPTGRYDTEAFF.